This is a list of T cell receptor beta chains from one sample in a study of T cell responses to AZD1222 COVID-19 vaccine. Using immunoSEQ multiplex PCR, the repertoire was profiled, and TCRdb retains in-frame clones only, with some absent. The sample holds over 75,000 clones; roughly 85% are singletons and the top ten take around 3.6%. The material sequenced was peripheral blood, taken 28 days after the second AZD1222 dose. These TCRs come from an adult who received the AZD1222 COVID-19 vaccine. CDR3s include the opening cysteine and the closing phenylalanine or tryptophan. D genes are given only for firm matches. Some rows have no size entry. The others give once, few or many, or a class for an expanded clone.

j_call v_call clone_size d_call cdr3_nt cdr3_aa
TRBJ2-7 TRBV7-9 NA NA TGTGCCAGCAGCGAGACTAGTTTGGGCTTCTACGAGCAGTACTTC CASSETSLGFYEQYF
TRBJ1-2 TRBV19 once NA TGTGCCAGTAGTATCGATGACGCCTATGGCTACACCTTC CASSIDDAYGYTF
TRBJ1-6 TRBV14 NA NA TGTGCCAGCAGCCTTGGACCCACATATTCACCCCTCCACTTT CASSLGPTYSPLHF
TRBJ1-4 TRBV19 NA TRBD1 TGTGCCACCGCGGGACAGGTTAATGAAAAACTGTTTTTT CATAGQVNEKLFF
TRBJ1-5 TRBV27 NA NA TGTGCCAGCAGTTTTGTCCTAAATCAGCCCCAGCATTTT CASSFVLNQPQHF
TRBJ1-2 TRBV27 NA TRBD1 TGTGCCAGCAGTCCCAACAGGGGGCATTACTATGGCTACACCTTC CASSPNRGHYYGYTF
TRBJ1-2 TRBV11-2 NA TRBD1 TGTGCCAGCAGCTTAGATCCAGGGGGGCAGGGCTACACCTTC CASSLDPGGQGYTF
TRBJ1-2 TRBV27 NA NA TGTGCCAGCAGTCTGATGCAGGGATCTAACTATGGCTACACCTTC CASSLMQGSNYGYTF
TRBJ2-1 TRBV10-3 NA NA TGTGCCATCAGGCCACCCGACAATGAGCAGTTCTTC CAIRPPDNEQFF
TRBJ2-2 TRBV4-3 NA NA TGCGCCAGCAGCCAAGGACTGAGGACGAACACCGGGGAGCTGTTTTTT CASSQGLRTNTGELFF
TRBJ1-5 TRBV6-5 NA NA TGTGCCAGCAGTCAACAGGGAAGCAATCAGCCCCAGCATTTT CASSQQGSNQPQHF
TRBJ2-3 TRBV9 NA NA TGTGCCAGCAGCGTAGAGGGCAAGGATACGCAGTATTTT CASSVEGKDTQYF
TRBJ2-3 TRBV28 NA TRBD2 TGTGCCAGCAGTTTAATAGCGGGAGGGCCGGCAGATACGCAGTATTTT CASSLIAGGPADTQYF
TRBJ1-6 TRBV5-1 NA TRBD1 TGCGCCAGCAGCCCGGGGGTTTCCAGGGGGGATTATTCACCCCTCCACTTT CASSPGVSRGDYSPLHF
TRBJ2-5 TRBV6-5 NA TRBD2 TGTGCCAGCAGCTCCCCGGCGGGAGCGGAGACCCAGTACTTC CASSSPAGAETQYF
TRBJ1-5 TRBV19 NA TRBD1 TGTGCCAGTAGTCCCCGGGACAGGGGGCACCAGCATTTT CASSPRDRGHQHF
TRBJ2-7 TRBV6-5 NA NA TGTGCCAGCACCCCTTATCAGGGAAATCCCTACGAGCAGTACTTC CASTPYQGNPYEQYF
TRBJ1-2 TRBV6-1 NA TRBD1 TGTGCCAGCAGTGAAGCGGGGCAGGGGGCTTATGGCTACACCTTC CASSEAGQGAYGYTF
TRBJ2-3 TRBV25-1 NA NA TGTGCCAGCAGTGAATATAAGGGGAAAGATACGCAGTATTTT CASSEYKGKDTQYF
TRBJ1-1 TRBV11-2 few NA TGTGCCAGCAGCGCCTCAGGGGCGGCCACTGAAGCTTTCTTT CASSASGAATEAFF
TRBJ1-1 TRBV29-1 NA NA TGCAGCGTGCCAGACAGCAACACTGAAGCTTTCTTT CSVPDSNTEAFF
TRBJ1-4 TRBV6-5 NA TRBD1 TGTGCCAGCACCTGGGGCAGGGGGGAAAAACTGTTTTTT CASTWGRGEKLFF
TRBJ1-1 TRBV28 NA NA TGTGCCAGCAGAGCCGCATGGGTAGCTTTCTTT CASRAAWVAFF
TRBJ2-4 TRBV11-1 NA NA TGTGCCAGCAGCGCGATCACTGGGGACATTCAGTACTTC CASSAITGDIQYF
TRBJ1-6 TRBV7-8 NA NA TGTGCCAGCAGCCTGGGACGAGAATCACCCCTCCACTTT CASSLGRESPLHF
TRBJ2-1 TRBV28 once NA TGTGCCAGCAGTCCCTCCGGGCTACAGGGCCGCTCCTACAATGAGCAGTTCTTC CASSPSGLQGRSYNEQFF
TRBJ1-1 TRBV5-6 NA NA TGTGCCAGCAGCTTCCCCCGAATGAACACTGAAGCTTTCTTT CASSFPRMNTEAFF
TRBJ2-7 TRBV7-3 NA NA TGTGCCAGCAGCTTAATACGCGGGCGCGAGCAGTACTTC CASSLIRGREQYF
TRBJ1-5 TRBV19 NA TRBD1 TGTGCCAGTAGGGACAGGGTGGGCCATCAGCCCCAGCATTTT CASRDRVGHQPQHF